The TCR beta chain described here comes from a study of CD8 T cells in ankylosing spondylitis. Study-wide points: Characteristic, it appeared, of ankylosing spondylitis blood was a TCR beta motif of about eight highly homologous variants. Significantly higher representation of disease-linked clones was reported for matched ankylosing spondylitis synovial fluid.

The germline gives CDR1 DFQATT, CDR2 SNEGSKA (reference sequence). The CDR3 contains 13 residues. As regards this clonotype: Antigen unknown.

One entry per CDR3 protein, called by TCRdb with MiXCR from the 5' RACE reads. The table shows around 490,000 distinct CDR3 sequences, with approximately 5.3% occurring only once. The sequenced sample was blood, either unsorted or a sorted T cell fraction (not recorded which). The TCR originated in a male donor with ankylosing spondylitis. V usage is TRBV20-1 and J usage is TRBJ2-3; D perhaps matches TRBD1 (5 bases). The CDR3 protein is CSRGEVGRNTQYF. In DNA, the CDR3 is TGCAGCAGAGGAGAGGTGGGGCGAAATACGCAGTATTTT.